Listed here are 11 T cell receptor beta chains from one sample, sequenced in a study of response to subunit inactivated influenza vaccine. From the RT-PCR reads, TCRdb called clonotypes with MiXCR, one entry per CDR3 protein. The sample has about 180,000 distinct CDR3 sequences; approximately 9.2% are singletons. Here the sequenced sample was non-naive T cells sorted from PBMCs, taken on the day of vaccination. The receptors come from a middle-aged man who received an inactivated influenza vaccine.

This clonotype showed up just a few times. The rearrangement joins TRBV18 to TRBJ1-4; 8 nucleotides match TRBD1. Trimming took 3 bases from V and 8 from J; bases not matched to a gene: 5. Germline V lookup: CDR1 KGHSH, CDR2 LQKENI. There are 14 residues in the CDR3. The CDR3 region is CASSPGTGQEKLFF. The DNA of the CDR3 is TGTGCCAGCTCACCTGGGACAGGTCAAGAAAAACTGTTTTTT.

J is TRBJ2-7 and V is TRBV10-3, with 11 nucleotides matching TRBD1. Trimming at V came to 4 bases and at J to 6 bases, leaving 8 bases not matched to a gene. Germline lookup yields CDR1 ENHRY and CDR2 SYGVKD. This CDR3 has 15 residues. The CDR3 nucleotides read TGTGCCATCAGTGTTACGGGACAGGGGGAAGGCGAGCAGTACTTC. Amino acid sequence: CAISVTGQGEGEQYF.

This clonotype was counted a few times. This chain uses TRBV5-1 with TRBJ2-5; no clear D gene. This CDR3 has 13 residues. V lost 0 bases, J lost 5 bases, and 8 bases lay in between. Germline assignment: CDR1 SGHRS and CDR2 YFSETQ. The CDR3 DNA reads as TGCGCCAGCAGCTTGGAAGTGGTGGAGACCCAGTACTTC. This translates into CASSLEVVETQYF.

This clonotype was recorded many times. This chain connects TRBV28 to TRBJ1-1; tentative D call: TRBD1 (5 bases). Germline CDR1 and CDR2: MDHEN and SYDVKM. The V end lost 7 bases, the J end lost 1 base, and 19 bases lay between the germline ends. The CDR3 sequence is 16 residues long. CDR3 amino acids: CASNTGSGGWNTEAFF. In DNA, the CDR3 is TGTGCCAGCAACACCGGGAGCGGGGGTTGGAACACTGAAGCTTTCTTT.

This clonotype was recorded at least ten times. The V gene is TRBV20-1, the J gene TRBJ2-7, with 9 bases that match TRBD1. The CDR3 loop spans 14 amino acids. Germline CDR1 DFQATT, CDR2 SNEGSKA (reference sequence). J lost 3 bases, V lost 5 bases, and 8 bases had no gene match. CDR3 DNA sequence: TGCAGTGCTTACCCCGGGACAGGGCACTACGAGCAGTACTTC. Translation: CSAYPGTGHYEQYF.

This clonotype was seen ten or more times. CDR3: CASSYSAVEYNEQFF. Written as DNA, the CDR3 is TGTGCCAGCAGTTACTCGGCGGTAGAATACAATGAGCAGTTCTTC. This sequence joins TRBV6-2 or TRBV6-3 and TRBJ2-1; D is uncertain. V was cut by 0 bases and J by 4 bases, with 10 bases left in between. Germline-derived CDR1 and CDR2 are MNHEY and SVGEGT. CDR3 length: 15 amino acids.

This clonotype has ten or more counts. This chain uses TRBV19 with TRBJ1-1; D not certain. CDR1 LNHDA and CDR2 SQIVND come from the germline V gene (reference sequence). V lost 4 bases, J lost 4 bases, and 7 bases lay in between. This CDR3 has 12 residues. This CDR3 reads CASSSRFTEAFF. The CDR3 nucleotides read TGTGCCAGTAGTAGTAGGTTCACTGAAGCTTTCTTT. Supplemented by reference TRBV19 and TRBJ1-1, the full variable domain reads DGGITQSPKYLFRKEGQNVTLSCEQNLNHDAMYWYRQDPGQGLRLIYYSQIVNDFQKGDIAEGYSVSREKKESFPLTVTSAQKNPTAFYLCASSSRFTEAFFGQGTRLTVV.

This clonotype has just a few counts. The chain couples TRBV19 to TRBJ1-1; 8 nucleotides agree with TRBD1. V lost 8 bases, J lost 1 base, and 3 bases stayed unmatched. Looked up from germline, CDR1 is LNHDA and CDR2 is SQIVND (reference sequence). CDR3 length: 13 residues. CDR3 in amino acids: CASGDRPNTEAFF. DNA for the CDR3: TGTGCCAGTGGGGACAGGCCGAACACTGAAGCTTTCTTT. Using reference TRBV19 and TRBJ1-1 for the parts outside the CDR3, the full variable domain is DGGITQSPKYLFRKEGQNVTLSCEQNLNHDAMYWYRQDPGQGLRLIYYSQIVNDFQKGDIAEGYSVSREKKESFPLTVTSAQKNPTAFYLCASGDRPNTEAFFGQGTRLTVV.

This chain links TRBV29-1 with TRBJ1-1, with no clear D. The CDR3 runs to 14 residues. V was shortened by 4 bases and J by 0 bases, with 12 bases between the two germline ends. CDR1 and CDR2 from the germline V gene are SQVTM and ANQGSEA. The CDR3, as DNA: TGCAGCGTTGGGGCGGATTCCATGAACACTGAAGCTTTCTTT. This gives the protein CSVGADSMNTEAFF.

The chain combines TRBV20-1 with TRBJ2-1, with 11 bases fitting TRBD2. The germline gives CDR1 DFQATT, CDR2 SNEGSKA (reference sequence). Losses at the gene ends were 4 bases for V and 1 base for J; bases not matched to a gene: 6. The CDR3 sequence is 16 residues long. The CDR3 DNA sequence: TGCAGTGCTAAGGTGACTAGCGGGACTTCCTACAATGAGCAGTTCTTC. This sequence encodes CSAKVTSGTSYNEQFF.

This chain uses TRBV3-1 with TRBJ2-5; no clear D gene. The germline V gene encodes CDR1 LGHDT and CDR2 YNNKEL (reference sequence). The CDR3 contains 15 residues. The V end was cut by 2 bases, the J end by 5 bases, with 15 bases between. The CDR3 DNA sequence: TGTGCCAGCAGCCAATTCCATCGTTCGGAGGAGACCCAGTACTTC. As protein: CASSQFHRSEETQYF.